Reported below is one T cell receptor (beta chain). Its antigen is unknown. The sample comes from a study of post-analysis software for immune sequencing data. About the research overall: Clinical courses comprised relapsing-remitting, secondary progressive and progressive-relapsing multiple sclerosis. Study-level findings and limits: About five TRBV segments, including TRBV5-6, TRBV5-1 and TRBV20-1, were more frequent in patients than controls. Strong co-clustering by F measure was evident for samples that had been prepared in the same batch. Among multiple sclerosis patients, normalized Chao1 diversity was significantly below that of controls.

The V gene end was trimmed by 2 bases and the J gene end by 0 bases; junction bases not matched to a gene: 3. The CDR3 contains 15 residues. CDR1 and CDR2 (germline): SGHVS, FQNEAQ. TCR beta cDNA libraries included unique molecular identifiers. TCRdb re-derived calls from the PCR reads in MiXCR, one entry per CDR3 protein. The sample carries about 770,000 distinct CDR3 sequences, more than 45% recorded once. The TCR originated in a girl aged 10 to 17 with multiple sclerosis. Specimen: blood. This rearrangement joins TRBV7-8 to TRBJ2-7; 8 nucleotides line up with TRBD1. The CDR3, as DNA: TGTGCCAGCAGCTTATGGGACAGGAGCTCCTACGAGCAGTACTTC. The encoded protein is CASSLWDRSSYEQYF.